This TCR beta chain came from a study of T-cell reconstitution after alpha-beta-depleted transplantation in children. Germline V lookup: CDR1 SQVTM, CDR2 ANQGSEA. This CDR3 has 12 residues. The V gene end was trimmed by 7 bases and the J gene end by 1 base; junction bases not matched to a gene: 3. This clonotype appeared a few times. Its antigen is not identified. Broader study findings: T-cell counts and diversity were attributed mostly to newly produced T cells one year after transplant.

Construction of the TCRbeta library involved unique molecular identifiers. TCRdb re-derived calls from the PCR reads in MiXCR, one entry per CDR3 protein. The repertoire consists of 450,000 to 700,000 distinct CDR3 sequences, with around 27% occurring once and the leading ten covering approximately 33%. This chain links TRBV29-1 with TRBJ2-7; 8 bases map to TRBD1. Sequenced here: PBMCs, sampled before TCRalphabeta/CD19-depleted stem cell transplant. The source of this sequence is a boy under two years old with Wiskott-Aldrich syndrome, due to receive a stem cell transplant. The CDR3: CSGTGLSYEQYF. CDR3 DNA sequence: TGCAGCGGGACAGGGTTGTCCTACGAGCAGTACTTC.